The subject of this entry is one T cell receptor (beta chain). Researchers amplified the TCR beta CDR3 regions from RNA transcripts. In the first-round RT-PCR of the TCR CDR3, the HTBI primer set was used. TCRdb reanalysed the multiplex PCR reads using MiXCR and keeps one entry per CDR3 protein. The sample consists of some 550,000 distinct CDR3 sequences, more than 15% of them appearing once. The data derive from a study of T cells in Graves' hyperthyroidism and ophthalmopathy. Used for diagnoses were clinical symptoms, serum thyroxine and TRAb, thyroid ultrasound and orbital computed tomography. Material: blood. The TCR sequence derives from a middle-aged woman with Graves' ophthalmopathy.

CDR3 region: CAFTGTGLGYTF. The CDR3 nucleotides are TGTGCCTTCACCGGGACAGGGTTGGGCTACACCTTC. The V call is TRBV30, the J call TRBJ1-2; 9 bases match TRBD1. With V trimmed by 7 bases and J by 8 bases, 8 bases remained unmatched. The CDR3 spans 12 residues. CDR1 is GTSNPN, CDR2 SVGIG, per germline (reference sequence).